A selection of T cell receptor beta chains follows, all from one sample in a study of beta chain features in type 1 diabetes. Assay: immunoSEQ multiplex PCR; the TCRdb copy retains only in-frame clones and omits some. Of about half a million clones listed, about 32% are singletons. Material: naive CD4+ T cells from blood. Receptors were obtained from a man between 18 and 29 years old in good health. CDR3s include the opening cysteine and the closing phenylalanine or tryptophan.

v_call	j_call	cdr3_aa
TRBV25-1	TRBJ2-7	CASQYGWNEQYF
TRBV10-3	TRBJ2-1	CAISELAGYNEQFF
TRBV10-3	TRBJ2-7	CATMVGRESGEQYF
TRBV2	TRBJ2-1	CASSEGGLANEQFF
TRBV29-1	TRBJ2-3	CSVRDRGGLADTQYF
TRBV5-4	TRBJ2-2	CASSLGPDRMTGELFF
TRBV5-1	TRBJ2-3	CASSLLPSPDTQYF
TRBV11-2	TRBJ2-5	CASSSIRDREKTQYF
TRBV7-9	TRBJ2-1	CASSLVLPGGNEQFF
TRBV29-1	TRBJ2-5	CSVVRDLQETQYF
TRBV9	TRBJ2-6	CASSVSGRSSGANVLTF
TRBV7-9	TRBJ2-7	CASSYRDRAYEQYF
TRBV5-1	TRBJ2-7	CASSVTGGAYEQYF
TRBV5-1	TRBJ2-5	CASSLAVRGEETQYF
TRBV5-1	TRBJ2-5	CASSLGGQETQYF
TRBV29-1	TRBJ2-1	CSVEDLGSPSSYNEQFF
TRBV25-1	TRBJ1-5	CASRSTGGPNQPQHF
TRBV4-3	TRBJ2-1	CASSQDNRQSYNEQFF
TRBV5-1	TRBJ2-3	CASSLSGSSDTQYF
TRBV7-7	TRBJ2-7	CASSLTPPDEQYF
TRBV18	TRBJ1-2	CASSPDRDYGYTF
TRBV6-4	TRBJ2-3	CASSDIRTDTQYF
TRBV7-2	TRBJ1-2	CASSLASDGGYTF
TRBV30	TRBJ1-2	CAWSLQDYGYTF